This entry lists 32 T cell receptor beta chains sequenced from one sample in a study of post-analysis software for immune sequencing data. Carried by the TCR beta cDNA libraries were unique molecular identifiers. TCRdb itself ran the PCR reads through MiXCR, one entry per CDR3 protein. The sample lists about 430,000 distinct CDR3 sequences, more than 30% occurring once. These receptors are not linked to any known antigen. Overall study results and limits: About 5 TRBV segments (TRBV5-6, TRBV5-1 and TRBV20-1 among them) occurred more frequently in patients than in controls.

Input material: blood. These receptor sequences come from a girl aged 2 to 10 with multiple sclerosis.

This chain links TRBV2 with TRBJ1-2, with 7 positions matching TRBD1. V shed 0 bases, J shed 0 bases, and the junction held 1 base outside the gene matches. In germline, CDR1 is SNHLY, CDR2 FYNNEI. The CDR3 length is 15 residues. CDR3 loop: CASSEAGTANYGYTF. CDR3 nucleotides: TGTGCCAGCAGTGAAGCTGGGACAGCTAACTATGGCTACACCTTC.

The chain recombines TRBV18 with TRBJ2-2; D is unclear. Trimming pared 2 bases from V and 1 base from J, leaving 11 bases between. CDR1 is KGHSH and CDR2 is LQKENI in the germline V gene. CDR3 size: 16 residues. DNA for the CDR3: TGTGCCAGCTCACCAACACAGAGCCTGAACACCGGGGAGCTGTTTTTT. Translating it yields CASSPTQSLNTGELFF.

The CDR3 region is CASILRAGSLLTDAEYF. CDR3 sequence (DNA): TGTGCCAGCATCCTAAGGGCGGGGAGCTTGCTCACAGATGCGGAGTATTTT. This chain uses TRBV12-3 or TRBV12-4 with TRBJ2-3; D possibly corresponds to TRBD2 (6 bases). Trimming removed 7 bases at V and 13 bases at J, with 33 bases between. The CDR3 is made up of 17 amino acids.

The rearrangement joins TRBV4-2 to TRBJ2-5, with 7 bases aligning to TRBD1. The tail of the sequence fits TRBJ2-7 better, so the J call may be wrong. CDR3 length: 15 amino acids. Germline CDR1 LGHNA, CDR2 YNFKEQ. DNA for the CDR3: TGTGCCAGCAGCCAAGCAGGGGGAAGGTTCTACGAGCAGTACTTC. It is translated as CASSQAGGRFYEQYF.

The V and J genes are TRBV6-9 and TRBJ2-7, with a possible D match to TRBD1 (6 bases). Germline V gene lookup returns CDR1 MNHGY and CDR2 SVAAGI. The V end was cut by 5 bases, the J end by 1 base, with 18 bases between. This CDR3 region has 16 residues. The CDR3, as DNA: TGTGCCAGCAGTCGCAAAACCGTGGACAGTTCCTACGAGCAGTACTTC. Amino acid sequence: CASSRKTVDSSYEQYF.

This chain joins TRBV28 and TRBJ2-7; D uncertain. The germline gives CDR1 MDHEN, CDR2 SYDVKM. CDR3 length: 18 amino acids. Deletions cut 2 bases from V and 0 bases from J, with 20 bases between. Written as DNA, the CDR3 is TGTGCCAGCAGTTTAAGGTGGTTTCAGGCACCGGGCTCCTACGAGCAGTACTTC. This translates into CASSLRWFQAPGSYEQYF.

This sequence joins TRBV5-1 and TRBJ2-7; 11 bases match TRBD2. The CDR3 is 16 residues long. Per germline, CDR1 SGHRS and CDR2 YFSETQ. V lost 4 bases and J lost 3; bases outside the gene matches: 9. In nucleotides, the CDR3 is TGCGCCAGCAGCGGCGGGACTAGCGGCCCATTCTACGAGCAGTACTTC. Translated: CASSGGTSGPFYEQYF.

The CDR3 loop is CASSLRSLGDTQYF. The CDR3 DNA sequence: TGTGCCAGCAGTCTAAGGTCCTTGGGAGATACGCAGTATTTT. The chain is built from TRBV12-3 or TRBV12-4 and TRBJ2-3; D remains unclear. Trimming took off 5 bases at V and 5 bases at J, with 14 bases between the two ends. The CDR3 length is 14 residues.

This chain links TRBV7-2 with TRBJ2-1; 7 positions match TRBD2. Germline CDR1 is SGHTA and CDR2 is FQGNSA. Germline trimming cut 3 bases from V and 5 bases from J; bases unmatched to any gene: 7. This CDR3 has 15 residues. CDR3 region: CASSLGGLPNNEQFF. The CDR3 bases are TGTGCCAGCAGCTTGGGGGGACTACCTAACAATGAGCAGTTCTTC.

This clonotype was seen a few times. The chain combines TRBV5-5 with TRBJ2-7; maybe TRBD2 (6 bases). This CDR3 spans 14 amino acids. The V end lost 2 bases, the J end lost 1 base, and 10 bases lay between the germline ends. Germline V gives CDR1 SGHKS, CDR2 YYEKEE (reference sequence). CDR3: CASSFYSGSYEQYF. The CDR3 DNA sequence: TGTGCCAGCAGCTTTTATAGCGGTTCCTACGAGCAGTACTTC.

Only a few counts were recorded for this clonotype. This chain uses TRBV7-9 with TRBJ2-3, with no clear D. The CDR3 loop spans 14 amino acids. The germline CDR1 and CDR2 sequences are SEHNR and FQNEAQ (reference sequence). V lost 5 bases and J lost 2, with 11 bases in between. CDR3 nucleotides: TGTGCCAGCAGCGTCAGCCGATCCACAGATACGCAGTATTTT. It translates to CASSVSRSTDTQYF.

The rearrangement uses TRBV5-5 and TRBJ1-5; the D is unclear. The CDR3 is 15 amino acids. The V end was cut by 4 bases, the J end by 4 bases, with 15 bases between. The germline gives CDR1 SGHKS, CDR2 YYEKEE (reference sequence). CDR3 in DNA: TGTGCCAGCAGCCGGACGTGGCCGACTAATCAGCCCCAGCATTTT. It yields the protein CASSRTWPTNQPQHF.

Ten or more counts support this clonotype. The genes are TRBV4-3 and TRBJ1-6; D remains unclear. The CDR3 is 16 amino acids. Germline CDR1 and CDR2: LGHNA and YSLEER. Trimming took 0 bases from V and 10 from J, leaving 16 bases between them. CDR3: CASSQDPTAWRSPLHF. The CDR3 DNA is TGCGCCAGCAGCCAAGATCCCACGGCTTGGAGGTCACCCCTCCACTTT.

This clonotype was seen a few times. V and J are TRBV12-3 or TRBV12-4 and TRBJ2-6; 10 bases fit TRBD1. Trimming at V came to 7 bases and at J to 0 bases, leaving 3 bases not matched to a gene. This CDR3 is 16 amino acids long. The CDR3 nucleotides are TGTGCCAGCATCAGGGACAGGGGCTCTGGGGCCAACGTCCTGACTTTC. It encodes CASIRDRGSGANVLTF.

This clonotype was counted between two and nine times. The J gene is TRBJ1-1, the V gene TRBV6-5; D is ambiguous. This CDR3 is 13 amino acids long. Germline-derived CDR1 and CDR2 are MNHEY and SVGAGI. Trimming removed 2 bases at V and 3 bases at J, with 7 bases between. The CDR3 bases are TGTGCCAGCAGTTACCAGCAGGACACTGAAGCTTTCTTT. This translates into CASSYQQDTEAFF.

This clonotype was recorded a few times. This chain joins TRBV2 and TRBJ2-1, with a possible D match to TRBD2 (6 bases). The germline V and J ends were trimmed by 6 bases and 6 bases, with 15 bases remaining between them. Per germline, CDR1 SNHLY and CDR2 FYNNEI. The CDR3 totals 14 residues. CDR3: CASSSSGVLNEQFF. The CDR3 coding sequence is TGTGCCAGCAGCAGTAGCGGTGTGCTCAATGAGCAGTTCTTC.

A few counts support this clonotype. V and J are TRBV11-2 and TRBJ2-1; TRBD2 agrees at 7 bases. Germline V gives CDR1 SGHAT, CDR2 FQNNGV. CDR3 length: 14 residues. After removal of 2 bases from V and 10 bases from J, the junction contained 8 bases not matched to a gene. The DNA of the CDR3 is TGTGCCAGCAGCTTATCTAGCCAGGGAGGGGAGCAGTTCTTC. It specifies CASSLSSQGGEQFF. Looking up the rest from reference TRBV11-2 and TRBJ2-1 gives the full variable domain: EAGVAQSPRYKIIEKRQSVAFWCNPISGHATLYWYQQILGQGPKLLIQFQNNGVVDDSQLPKDRFSAERLKGVDSTLKIQPAKLEDSAVYLCASSLSSQGGEQFFGPGTRLTVL.

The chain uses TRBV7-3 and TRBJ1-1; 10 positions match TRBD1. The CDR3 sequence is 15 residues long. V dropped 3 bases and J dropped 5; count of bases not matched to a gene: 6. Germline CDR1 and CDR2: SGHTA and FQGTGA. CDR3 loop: CASSLTGGFATEAFF. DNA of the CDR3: TGTGCCAGCAGCTTGACAGGGGGCTTCGCGACTGAAGCTTTCTTT.

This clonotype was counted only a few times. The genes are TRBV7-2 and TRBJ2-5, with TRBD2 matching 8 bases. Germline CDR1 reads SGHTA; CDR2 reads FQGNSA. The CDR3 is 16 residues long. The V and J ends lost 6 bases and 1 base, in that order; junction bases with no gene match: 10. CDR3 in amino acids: CASRGTPLAAQETQYF. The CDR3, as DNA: TGTGCCAGCAGAGGGACACCACTAGCGGCCCAAGAGACCCAGTACTTC.

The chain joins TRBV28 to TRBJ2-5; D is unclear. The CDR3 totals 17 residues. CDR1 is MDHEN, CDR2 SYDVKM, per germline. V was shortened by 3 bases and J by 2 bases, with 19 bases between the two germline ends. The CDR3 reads CASSFSRWLRTQETQYF. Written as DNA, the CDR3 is TGTGCCAGCAGTTTCAGTCGGTGGCTTCGCACGCAAGAGACCCAGTACTTC.

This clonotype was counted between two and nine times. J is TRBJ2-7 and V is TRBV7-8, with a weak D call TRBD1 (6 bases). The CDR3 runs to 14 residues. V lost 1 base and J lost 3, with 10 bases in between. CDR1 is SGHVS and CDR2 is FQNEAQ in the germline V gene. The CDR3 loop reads CASSLVTGDYEQYF. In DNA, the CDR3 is TGTGCCAGCAGCTTAGTGACAGGAGACTACGAGCAGTACTTC.

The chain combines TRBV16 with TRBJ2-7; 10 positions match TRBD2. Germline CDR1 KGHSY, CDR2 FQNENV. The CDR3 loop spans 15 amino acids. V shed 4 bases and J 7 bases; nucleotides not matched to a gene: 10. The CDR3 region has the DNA TGTGCCAGCAGCCTCGGACTAGCGGAGGTCTATGAGCAGTACTTC. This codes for CASSLGLAEVYEQYF.

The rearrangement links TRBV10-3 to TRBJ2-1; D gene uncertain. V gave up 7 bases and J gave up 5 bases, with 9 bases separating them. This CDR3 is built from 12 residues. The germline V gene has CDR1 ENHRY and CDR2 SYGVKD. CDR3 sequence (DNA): TGTGCCATCACCGGTGGTGACAATGAGCAGTTCTTC. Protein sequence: CAITGGDNEQFF.

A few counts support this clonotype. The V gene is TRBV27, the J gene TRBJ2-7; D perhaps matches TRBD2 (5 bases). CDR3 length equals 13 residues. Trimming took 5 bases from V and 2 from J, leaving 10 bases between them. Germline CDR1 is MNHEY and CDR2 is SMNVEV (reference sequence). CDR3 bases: TGTGCCAGCAGTCCCGGGGTCACCTACGAGCAGTACTTC. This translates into CASSPGVTYEQYF.

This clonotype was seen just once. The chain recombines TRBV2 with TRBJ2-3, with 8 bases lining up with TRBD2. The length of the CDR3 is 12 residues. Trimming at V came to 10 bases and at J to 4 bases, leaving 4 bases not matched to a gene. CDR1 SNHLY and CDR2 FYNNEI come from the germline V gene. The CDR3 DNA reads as TGTGCCAAACAGCGGGGGCCAGATACGCAGTATTTT. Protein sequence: CAKQRGPDTQYF.

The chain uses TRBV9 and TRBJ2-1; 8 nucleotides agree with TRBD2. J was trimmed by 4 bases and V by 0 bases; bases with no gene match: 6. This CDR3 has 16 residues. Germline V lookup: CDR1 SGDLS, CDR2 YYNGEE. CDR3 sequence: CASSVGGGLGYNEQFF. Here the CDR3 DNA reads TGTGCCAGCAGCGTAGGGGGGGGACTAGGATACAATGAGCAGTTCTTC.

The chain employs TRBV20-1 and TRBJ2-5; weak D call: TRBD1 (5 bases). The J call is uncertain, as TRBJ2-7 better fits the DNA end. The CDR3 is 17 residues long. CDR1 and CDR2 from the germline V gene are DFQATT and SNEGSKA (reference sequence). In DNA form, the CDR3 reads TGCAGTGCTAGGAAGGGGTCGGGCGCCTGGAATAGTTACGAGCAGTACTTC. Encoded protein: CSARKGSGAWNSYEQYF.

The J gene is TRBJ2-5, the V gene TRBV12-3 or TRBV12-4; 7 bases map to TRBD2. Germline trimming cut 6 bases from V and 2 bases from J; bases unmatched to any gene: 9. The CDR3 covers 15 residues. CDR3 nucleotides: TGTGCCAGCAGCGGTACTCTAGCGGCTCAAGAGACCCAGTACTTC. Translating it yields CASSGTLAAQETQYF.

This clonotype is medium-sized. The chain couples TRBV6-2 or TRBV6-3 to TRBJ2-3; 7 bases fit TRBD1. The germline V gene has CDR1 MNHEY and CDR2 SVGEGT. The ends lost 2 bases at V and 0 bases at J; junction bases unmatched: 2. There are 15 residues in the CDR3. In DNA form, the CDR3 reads TGTGCCAGCAGTTACCGGGACAGAAGCACAGATACGCAGTATTTT. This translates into CASSYRDRSTDTQYF.

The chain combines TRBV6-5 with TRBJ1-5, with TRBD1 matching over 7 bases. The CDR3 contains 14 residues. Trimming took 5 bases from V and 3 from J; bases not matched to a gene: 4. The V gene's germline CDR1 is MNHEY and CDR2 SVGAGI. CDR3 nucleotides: TGTGCCAGCAGTCGACAGGGTTACAATCAGCCCCAGCATTTT. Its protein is CASSRQGYNQPQHF.

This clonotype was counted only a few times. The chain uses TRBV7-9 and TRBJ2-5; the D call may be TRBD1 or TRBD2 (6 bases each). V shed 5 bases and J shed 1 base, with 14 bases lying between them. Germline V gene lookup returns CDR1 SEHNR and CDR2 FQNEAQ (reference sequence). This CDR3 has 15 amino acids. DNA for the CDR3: TGTGCCAGCAGCCCCCGAGGGGGAGGCCAAGAGACCCAGTACTTC. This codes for CASSPRGGGQETQYF.

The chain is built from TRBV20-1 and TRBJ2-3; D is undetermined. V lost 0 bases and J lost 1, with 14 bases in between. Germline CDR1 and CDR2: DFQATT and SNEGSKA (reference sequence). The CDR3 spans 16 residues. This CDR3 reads CSARDPPRVRTDTQYF. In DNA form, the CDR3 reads TGCAGTGCTAGAGATCCCCCCCGAGTCCGCACAGATACGCAGTATTTT.